The 12 T cell receptor beta chains in this list originate from one sample, sequenced in a study of blood T cell repertoires in COVID-19. TCRdb's copy holds only in-frame clones and misses some; the assay was immunoSEQ multiplex PCR. This sample carries about 210,000 clones, approximately 86% of them seen once, and the ten largest clones take 0.65% to 0.85%. The sequenced sample was peripheral blood. The receptor source for this set is a man in his forties with acute or convalescent COVID-19.

V gene TRBV9 combines with J gene TRBJ2-6; unclear D gene. V dropped 4 bases and J dropped 1 base, with 12 bases sitting between them. The germline V gene encodes CDR1 SGDLS and CDR2 YYNGEE. The CDR3 sequence is 16 residues long. Here the CDR3 DNA reads TGTGCCAGCAGCCCCCGCCGGTCATCTGGGGCCAACGTCCTGACTTTC. Translated, it gives CASSPRRSSGANVLTF. The full variable domain, with the rest looked up from reference TRBV9 and TRBJ2-6, is DSGVTQTPKHLITATGQRVTLRCSPRSGDLSVYWYQQSLDQGLQFLIQYYNGEERAKGNILERFSAQQFPDLHSELNLSSLELGDSALYFCASSPRRSSGANVLTFGAGSRLTVL.

The chain couples TRBV23-1 to TRBJ2-1, with TRBD2 identical over 7 bases. TRBV23-1 is an ORF for which the function is uncertain. Trimming at V came to 5 bases and at J to 5 bases, leaving 21 bases not matched to a gene. The CDR3 consists of 19 residues. CDR3 in amino acids: CASSSHKVGGKKEDNEQFF. The CDR3 DNA follows: TGCGCCAGCAGTTCCCACAAAGTCGGGGGGAAAAAAGAGGACAATGAGCAGTTCTTC.

This chain links TRBV14 with TRBJ2-1; a weak D match, TRBD2 (5 bases). Germline assignment: CDR1 SGHDN and CDR2 FVKESK. V lost 1 base, J lost 4 bases, and 14 bases lay in between. The CDR3 is 16 amino acids. CDR3 region: CASSQGAADWYNEQFF. The CDR3 DNA is TGTGCCAGCAGCCAAGGTGCAGCGGACTGGTACAATGAGCAGTTCTTC. Full variable domain (rest looked up from reference TRBV14 and TRBJ2-1): EAGVTQFPSHSVIEKGQTVTLRCDPISGHDNLYWYRRVMGKEIKFLLHFVKESKQDESGMPNNRFLAERTGGTYSTLKVQPAELEDSGVYFCASSQGAADWYNEQFFGPGTRLTVL.

The rearrangement uses TRBV18 and TRBJ1-2; 7 nucleotides match TRBD1. The CDR3 length is 15 residues. Germline V gene data show CDR1 as KGHSH and CDR2 as LQKENI. V lost 2 bases and J lost 4; bases outside the gene matches: 7. The CDR3 spells CASSPGWDRGYGYTF. The CDR3 nucleotides are TGTGCCAGCTCACCAGGTTGGGACAGAGGCTATGGCTACACCTTC.

The chain is built from TRBV30 and TRBJ1-1; no clear D. The CDR3 has 12 amino acids. Trimming took 2 bases from V and 0 from J, leaving 4 bases between them. Germline V CDR1 and CDR2: GTSNPN, SVGIG (reference sequence). The chain's CDR3 is CAWSQMNTEAFF. CDR3 in DNA: TGTGCCTGGAGTCAGATGAACACTGAAGCTTTCTTT.

This sequence joins TRBV2 and TRBJ2-5; 12 bases map to TRBD2. The trim removed 6 bases at V and 4 bases at J, leaving 9 bases unmatched. CDR1 is SNHLY, CDR2 FYNNEI, per germline. The CDR3 covers 16 residues. The chain's CDR3 is CASRGGLAGRGETQYF. CDR3 DNA sequence: TGTGCCAGCAGAGGCGGACTAGCGGGGCGGGGAGAGACCCAGTACTTC.

V usage is TRBV19 and J usage is TRBJ1-1; the match to TRBD1 covers 9 bases. CDR3 length: 13 amino acids. With V trimmed by 8 bases and J by 1 base, 2 bases remained unmatched. CDR1 is LNHDA and CDR2 is SQIVND in the germline V gene (reference sequence). The CDR3 protein is CASGGQGNTEAFF. The CDR3, as DNA: TGTGCCAGTGGGGGACAGGGGAACACTGAAGCTTTCTTT.

DNA for the CDR3: TGTGCCTGCCCAGTCAGGGGGAGAGACACTGAAGCTTTCTTT. Protein: CACPVRGRDTEAFF. The gene calls are TRBV30 and TRBJ1-1, with TRBD1 matching 7 bases. Trimming took 6 bases from V and 3 from J; bases not matched to a gene: 10. Looked up from germline, CDR1 is GTSNPN and CDR2 is SVGIG (reference sequence). The length of the CDR3 is 14 residues.

J is TRBJ1-5 and V is TRBV6-6; 7 bases fit TRBD1. V lost 2 bases and J lost 6; bases outside the gene matches: 4. The CDR3 consists of 14 residues. Germline assignment: CDR1 MNHNY and CDR2 SVGAGI (reference sequence). CDR3 nucleotides: TGTGCCAGCAGTTACACGAGACAGGGTCAGCCCCAGCATTTT. Encoded protein: CASSYTRQGQPQHF.

The V call is TRBV27, the J call TRBJ1-1, with D tentatively TRBD1 (6 bases). Per the germline V gene, CDR1 is MNHEY and CDR2 is SMNVEV (reference sequence). Trimming removed 5 bases from V and 7 bases from J, with 11 bases in between. There are 12 residues in the CDR3. Here the CDR3 reads CASSAPQGEAFF. The CDR3, as DNA: TGTGCCAGCAGTGCGCCACAGGGTGAAGCTTTCTTT.

V is TRBV7-2 and J is TRBJ2-7, with 9 positions matching TRBD2. Losses at the gene ends were 5 bases for V and 0 bases for J; bases not matched to a gene: 5. CDR1 and CDR2 from the germline V gene are SGHTA and FQGNSA. This CDR3 contains 15 residues. DNA for the CDR3: TGTGCCAGCAGCCTTAGCGGGGGAAACTCCTACGAGCAGTACTTC. Its protein is CASSLSGGNSYEQYF.

This clone was seen more than once but under ten times. The V and J genes are TRBV28 and TRBJ1-2, with D possibly TRBD1 on 6 matching bases. V lost 3 bases to trimming and J lost 5 bases, with 10 bases between them. Germline-derived CDR1 and CDR2 are MDHEN and SYDVKM. This CDR3 region has 13 residues. The CDR3 loop reads CASSLMGAYGYTF. The CDR3 DNA is TGTGCCAGCAGTTTGATGGGGGCGTATGGCTACACCTTC.